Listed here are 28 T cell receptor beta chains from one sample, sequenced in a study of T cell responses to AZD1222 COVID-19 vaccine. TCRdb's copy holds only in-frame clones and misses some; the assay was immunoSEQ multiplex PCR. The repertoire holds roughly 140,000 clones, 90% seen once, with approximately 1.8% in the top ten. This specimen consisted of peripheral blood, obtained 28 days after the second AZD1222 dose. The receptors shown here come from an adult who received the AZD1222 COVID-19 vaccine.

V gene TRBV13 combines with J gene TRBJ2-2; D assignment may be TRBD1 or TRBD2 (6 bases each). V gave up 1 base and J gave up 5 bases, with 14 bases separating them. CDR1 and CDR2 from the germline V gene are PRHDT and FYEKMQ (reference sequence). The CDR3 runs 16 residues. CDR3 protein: CASSLAVGGVTGELFF. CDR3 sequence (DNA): TGTGCCAGCAGCTTAGCCGTGGGGGGCGTGACCGGGGAGCTGTTTTTT.

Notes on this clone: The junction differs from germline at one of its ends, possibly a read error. The CDR3 loop is CASSLLEGDNQPQHF. CDR3 bases: TGTGCCAGTTCACTCCTAGAGGGTGACAATCAGCCCCAGCATTTT. V is TRBV18 and J is TRBJ1-5; D uncertain. In germline, CDR1 is KGHSH, CDR2 LQKENI. The CDR3 sequence is 15 residues long. Combining the CDR3 with reference TRBV18 and TRBJ1-5 gives the whole variable domain NAGVMQNPRHLVRRRGQEARLRCSPMKGHSHVYWYRQLPEEGLKFMVYLQKENIIDESGMPKERFSAEFPKEGPSILRIQQVVRGDSAAYFCASSLLEGDNQPQHFGDGTRLSIL.

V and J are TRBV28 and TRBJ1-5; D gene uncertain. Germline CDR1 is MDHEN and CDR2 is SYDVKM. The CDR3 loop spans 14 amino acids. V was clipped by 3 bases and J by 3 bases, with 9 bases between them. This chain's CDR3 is CASSLSPYNQPQHF. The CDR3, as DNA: TGTGCCAGCAGTTTGTCCCCCTACAATCAGCCCCAGCATTTT.

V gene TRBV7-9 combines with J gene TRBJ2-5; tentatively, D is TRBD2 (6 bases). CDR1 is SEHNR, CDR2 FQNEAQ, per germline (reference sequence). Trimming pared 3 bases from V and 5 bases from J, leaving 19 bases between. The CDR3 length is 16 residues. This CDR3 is CASSLGGGVPFETQYF. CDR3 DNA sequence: TGTGCCAGCAGCTTGGGAGGTGGGGTGCCCTTCGAGACCCAGTACTTC.

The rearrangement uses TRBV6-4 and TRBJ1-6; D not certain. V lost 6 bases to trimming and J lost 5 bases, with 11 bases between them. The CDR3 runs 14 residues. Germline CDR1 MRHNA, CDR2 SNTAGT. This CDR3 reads CASRPDGNNSPLHF. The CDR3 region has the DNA TGTGCCAGCAGACCGGACGGCAATAATTCACCCCTCCACTTT.

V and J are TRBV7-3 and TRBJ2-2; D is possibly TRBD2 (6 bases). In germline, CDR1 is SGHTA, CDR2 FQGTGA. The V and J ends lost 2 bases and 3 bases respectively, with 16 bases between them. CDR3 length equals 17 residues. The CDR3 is CASSLGRGRRYTGELFF. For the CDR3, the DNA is TGTGCCAGCAGCTTAGGCCGTGGGAGGAGGTACACCGGGGAGCTGTTTTTT.

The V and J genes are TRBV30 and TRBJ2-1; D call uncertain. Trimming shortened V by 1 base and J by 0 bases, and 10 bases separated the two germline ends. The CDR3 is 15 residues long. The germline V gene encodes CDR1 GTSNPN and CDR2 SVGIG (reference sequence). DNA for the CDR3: TGTGCCTGGAGTGCCGCCGGAATCTCCTACAATGAGCAGTTCTTC. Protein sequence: CAWSAAGISYNEQFF.

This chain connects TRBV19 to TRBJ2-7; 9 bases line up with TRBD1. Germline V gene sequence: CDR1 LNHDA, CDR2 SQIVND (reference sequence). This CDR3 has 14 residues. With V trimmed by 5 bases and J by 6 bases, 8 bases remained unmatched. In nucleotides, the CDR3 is TGTGCCAGTAGTCCTACGACAGGGGGAGGCGAGCAGTACGTC. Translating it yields CASSPTTGGGEQYV.

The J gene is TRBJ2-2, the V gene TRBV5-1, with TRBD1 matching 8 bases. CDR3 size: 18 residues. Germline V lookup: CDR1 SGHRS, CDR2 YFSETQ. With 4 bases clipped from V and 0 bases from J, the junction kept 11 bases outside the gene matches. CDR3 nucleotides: TGCGCCAGCAGCAGGCCGGACAGGGCTTCAACGAACACCGGGGAGCTGTTTTTT. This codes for CASSRPDRASTNTGELFF.

CDR3 DNA sequence: TGTGCCACCAGCTGGACAGGGGCCACTGAAGCTTTCTTT. Residues: CATSWTGATEAFF. The gene calls are TRBV15 and TRBJ1-1; 9 nucleotides agree with TRBD1. The CDR3 has 13 amino acids. Germline V CDR1 and CDR2: LNHNV, YYDKDF (reference sequence). V shed 5 bases and J 4 bases; nucleotides not matched to a gene: 2.

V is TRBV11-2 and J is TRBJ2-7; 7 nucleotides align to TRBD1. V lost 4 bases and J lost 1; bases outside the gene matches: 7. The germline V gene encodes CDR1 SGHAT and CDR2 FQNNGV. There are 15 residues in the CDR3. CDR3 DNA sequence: TGTGCCAGCAGCTACCTGACAGGGCAATCCTACGAGCAGTACGTC. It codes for CASSYLTGQSYEQYV.

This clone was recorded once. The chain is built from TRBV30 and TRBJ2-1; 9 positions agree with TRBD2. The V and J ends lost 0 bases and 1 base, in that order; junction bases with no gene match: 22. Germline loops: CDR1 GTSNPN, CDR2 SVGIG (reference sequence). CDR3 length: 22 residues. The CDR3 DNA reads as TGTGCCTGGAGTGTTTTCGCAGGGCGAAATTCGCGGGAGGGCCGATCCTACAATGAGCAGTTCTTC. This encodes CAWSVFAGRNSREGRSYNEQFF.

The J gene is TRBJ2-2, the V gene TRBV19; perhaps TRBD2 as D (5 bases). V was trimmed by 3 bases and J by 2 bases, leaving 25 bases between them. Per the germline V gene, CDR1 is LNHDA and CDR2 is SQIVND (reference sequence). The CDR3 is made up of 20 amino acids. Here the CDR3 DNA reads TGTGCCAGTAGTATTTTTGGCGGACTCACCCTGAAGATAAACACCGGGGAGCTGTTTTTT. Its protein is CASSIFGGLTLKINTGELFF.

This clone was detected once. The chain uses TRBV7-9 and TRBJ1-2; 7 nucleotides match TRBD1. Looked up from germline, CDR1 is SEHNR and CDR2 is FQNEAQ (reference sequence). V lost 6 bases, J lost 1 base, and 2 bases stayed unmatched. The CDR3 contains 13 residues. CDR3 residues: CASSGDSNYGYTF. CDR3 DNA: TGTGCCAGCAGTGGGGACAGTAACTATGGCTACACCTTC.

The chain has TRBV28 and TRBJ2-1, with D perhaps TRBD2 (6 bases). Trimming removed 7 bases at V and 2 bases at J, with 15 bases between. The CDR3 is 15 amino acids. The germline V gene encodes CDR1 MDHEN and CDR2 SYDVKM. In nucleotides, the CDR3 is TGTGCCAGCATCCCAGGGAGGAGAACCTACAATGAGCAGTTCTTC. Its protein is CASIPGRRTYNEQFF. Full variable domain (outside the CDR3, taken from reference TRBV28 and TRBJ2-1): DVKVTQSSRYLVKRTGEKVFLECVQDMDHENMFWYRQDPGLGLRLIYFSYDVKMKEKGDIPEGYSVSREKKERFSLILESASTNQTSMYLCASIPGRRTYNEQFFGPGTRLTVL.

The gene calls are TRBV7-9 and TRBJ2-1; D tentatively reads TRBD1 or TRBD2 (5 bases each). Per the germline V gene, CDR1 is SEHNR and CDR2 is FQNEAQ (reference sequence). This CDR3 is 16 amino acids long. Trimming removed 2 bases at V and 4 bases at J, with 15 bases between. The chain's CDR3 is CASSLWGGPAYNEQFF. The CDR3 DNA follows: TGTGCCAGCAGCTTATGGGGCGGGCCAGCATACAATGAGCAGTTCTTC.

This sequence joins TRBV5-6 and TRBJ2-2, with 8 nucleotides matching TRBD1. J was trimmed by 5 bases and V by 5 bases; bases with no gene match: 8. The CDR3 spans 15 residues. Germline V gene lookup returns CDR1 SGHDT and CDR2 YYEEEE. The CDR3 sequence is CASSSTGVGTGELFF. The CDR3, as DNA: TGTGCCAGCAGTTCGACAGGGGTGGGGACCGGGGAGCTGTTTTTT.

The CDR3 sequence is CSVSEGVGNQPQHF. CDR3 sequence (DNA): TGCAGCGTTTCGGAAGGGGTAGGGAATCAGCCCCAGCATTTT. The chain joins TRBV29-1 to TRBJ1-5; D may be TRBD1 (5 bases). Trimming stripped 5 bases from V and 4 bases from J, with 15 bases between. Germline assignment: CDR1 SQVTM and CDR2 ANQGSEA. The CDR3 has 14 amino acids.

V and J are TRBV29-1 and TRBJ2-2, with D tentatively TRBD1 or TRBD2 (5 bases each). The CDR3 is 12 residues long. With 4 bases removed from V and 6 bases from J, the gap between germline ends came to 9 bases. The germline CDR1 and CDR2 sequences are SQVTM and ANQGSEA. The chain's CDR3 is CSVGLGAGELFF. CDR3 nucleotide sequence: TGCAGCGTTGGACTGGGGGCCGGGGAGCTGTTTTTT.

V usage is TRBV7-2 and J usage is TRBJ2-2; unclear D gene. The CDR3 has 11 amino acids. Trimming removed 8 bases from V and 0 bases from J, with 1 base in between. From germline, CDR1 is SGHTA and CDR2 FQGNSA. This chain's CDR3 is CASANTGELFF. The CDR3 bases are TGTGCCAGCGCGAACACCGGGGAGCTGTTTTTT.

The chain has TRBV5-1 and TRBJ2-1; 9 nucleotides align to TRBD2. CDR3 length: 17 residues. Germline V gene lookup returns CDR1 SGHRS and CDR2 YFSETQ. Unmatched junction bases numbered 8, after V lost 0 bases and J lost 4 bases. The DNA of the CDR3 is TGCGCCAGCAGCTTGGCCAGGGGCGGGAGGGCTTACAATGAGCAGTTCTTC. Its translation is CASSLARGGRAYNEQFF. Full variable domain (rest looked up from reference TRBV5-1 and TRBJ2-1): KAGVTQTPRYLIKTRGQQVTLSCSPISGHRSVSWYQQTPGQGLQFLFEYFSETQRNKGNFPGRFSGRQFSNSRSEMNVSTLELGDSALYLCASSLARGGRAYNEQFFGPGTRLTVL.

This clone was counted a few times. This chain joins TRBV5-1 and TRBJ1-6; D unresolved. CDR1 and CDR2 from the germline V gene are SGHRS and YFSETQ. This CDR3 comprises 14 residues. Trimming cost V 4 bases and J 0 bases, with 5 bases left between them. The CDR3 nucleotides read TGCGCCAGCAGCGAAGGCTCCTATAATTCACCCCTCCACTTT. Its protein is CASSEGSYNSPLHF.

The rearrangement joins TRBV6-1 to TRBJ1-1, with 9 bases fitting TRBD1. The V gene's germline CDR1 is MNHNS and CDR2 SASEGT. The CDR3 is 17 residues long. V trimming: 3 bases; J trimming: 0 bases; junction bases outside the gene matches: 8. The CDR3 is CASSDSGTGFMNTEAFF. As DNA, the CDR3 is TGTGCCAGCAGTGATTCCGGGACAGGGTTCATGAACACTGAAGCTTTCTTT.

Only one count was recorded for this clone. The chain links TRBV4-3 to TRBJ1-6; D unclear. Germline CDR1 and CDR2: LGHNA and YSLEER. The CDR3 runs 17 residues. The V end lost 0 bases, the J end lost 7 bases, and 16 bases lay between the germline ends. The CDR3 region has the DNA TGCGCCAGCAGCCAAGATTACGGCGGAGGGAGCAATTCACCCCTCCACTTT. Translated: CASSQDYGGGSNSPLHF.

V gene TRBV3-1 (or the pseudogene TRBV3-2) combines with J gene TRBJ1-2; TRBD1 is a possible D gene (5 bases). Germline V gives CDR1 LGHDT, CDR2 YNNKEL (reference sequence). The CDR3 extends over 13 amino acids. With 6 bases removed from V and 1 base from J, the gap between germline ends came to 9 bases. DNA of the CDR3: TGTGCCAGCAGTCCGGGACTTAACTATGGCTACACCTTC. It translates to CASSPGLNYGYTF.

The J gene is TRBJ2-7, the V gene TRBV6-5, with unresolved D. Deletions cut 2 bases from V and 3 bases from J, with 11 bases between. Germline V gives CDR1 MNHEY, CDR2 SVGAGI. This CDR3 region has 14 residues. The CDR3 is CASSYADRGYEQYF. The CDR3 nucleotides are TGTGCCAGCAGTTACGCCGACCGAGGCTACGAGCAGTACTTC.

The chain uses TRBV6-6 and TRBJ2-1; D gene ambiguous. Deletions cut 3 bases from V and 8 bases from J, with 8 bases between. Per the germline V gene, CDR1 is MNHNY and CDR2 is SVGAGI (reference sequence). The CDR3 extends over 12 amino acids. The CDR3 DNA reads TGTGCCAGCAGTTATTCTTATGATGAGCAGTTCTTC. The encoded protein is CASSYSYDEQFF.

Here the CDR3 DNA reads TGTGCCAGCAGCTTTTTTTCCGGGACTAGCGGCCCAATTAGGCAGTTCTTC. Translated, it gives CASSFFSGTSGPIRQFF. The V call is TRBV5-4, the J call TRBJ2-1; TRBD2 agrees at 11 bases. Losses at the gene ends were 2 bases for V and 12 bases for J; bases not matched to a gene: 16. The germline gives CDR1 SGHNT, CDR2 YYREEE (reference sequence). This CDR3 is built from 17 residues. The whole variable domain, filled in from reference TRBV5-4 and TRBJ2-1, reads ETGVTQSPTHLIKTRGQQVTLRCSSQSGHNTVSWYQQALGQGPQFIFQYYREEENGRGNFPPRFSGLQFPNYSSELNVNALELDDSALYLCASSFFSGTSGPIRQFFGPGTRLTVL.